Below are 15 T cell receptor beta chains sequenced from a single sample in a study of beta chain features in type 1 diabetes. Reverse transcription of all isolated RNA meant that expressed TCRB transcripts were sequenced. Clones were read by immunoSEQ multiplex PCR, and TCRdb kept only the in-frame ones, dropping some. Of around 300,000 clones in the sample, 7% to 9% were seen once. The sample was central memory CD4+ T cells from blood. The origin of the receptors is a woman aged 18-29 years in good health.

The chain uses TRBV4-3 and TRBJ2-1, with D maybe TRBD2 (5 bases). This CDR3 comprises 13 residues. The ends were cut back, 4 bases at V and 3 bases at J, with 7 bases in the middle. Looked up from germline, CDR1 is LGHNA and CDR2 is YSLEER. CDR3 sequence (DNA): TGCGCCAGCAGCCCTAGCATCTACAATGAGCAGTTCTTC. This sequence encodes CASSPSIYNEQFF.

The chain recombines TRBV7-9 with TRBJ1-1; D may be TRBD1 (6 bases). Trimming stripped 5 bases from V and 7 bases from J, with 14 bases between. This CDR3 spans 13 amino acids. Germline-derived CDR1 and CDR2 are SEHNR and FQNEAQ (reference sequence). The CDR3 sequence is CASSPTQGYEAFF. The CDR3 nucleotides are TGTGCCAGCAGCCCGACGCAGGGGTATGAAGCTTTCTTT. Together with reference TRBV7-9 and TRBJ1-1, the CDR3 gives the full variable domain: DTGVSQNPRHKITKRGQNVTFRCDPISEHNRLYWYRQTLGQGPEFLTYFQNEAQLEKSRLLSDRFSAERPKGSFSTLEIQRTEQGDSAMYLCASSPTQGYEAFFGQGTRLTVV.

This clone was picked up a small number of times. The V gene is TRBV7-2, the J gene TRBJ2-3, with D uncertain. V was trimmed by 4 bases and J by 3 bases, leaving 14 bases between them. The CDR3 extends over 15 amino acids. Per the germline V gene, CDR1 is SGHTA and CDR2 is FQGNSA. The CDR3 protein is CASSSWQSRTDTQYF. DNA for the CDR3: TGTGCCAGCAGCTCATGGCAGTCCCGGACAGATACGCAGTATTTT.

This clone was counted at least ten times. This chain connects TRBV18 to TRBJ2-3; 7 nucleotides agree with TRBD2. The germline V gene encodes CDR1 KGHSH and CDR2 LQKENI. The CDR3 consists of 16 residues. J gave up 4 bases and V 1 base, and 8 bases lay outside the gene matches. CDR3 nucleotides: TGTGCCAGCTCACCACGGCGGGAGTTCGTAGCAGATACGCAGTATTTT. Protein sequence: CASSPRREFVADTQYF.

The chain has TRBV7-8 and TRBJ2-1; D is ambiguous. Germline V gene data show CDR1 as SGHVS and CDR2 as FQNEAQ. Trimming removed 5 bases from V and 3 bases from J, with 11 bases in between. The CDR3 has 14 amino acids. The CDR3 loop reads CASSPTGNYNEQFF. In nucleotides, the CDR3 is TGTGCCAGCAGCCCTACTGGGAACTACAATGAGCAGTTCTTC.

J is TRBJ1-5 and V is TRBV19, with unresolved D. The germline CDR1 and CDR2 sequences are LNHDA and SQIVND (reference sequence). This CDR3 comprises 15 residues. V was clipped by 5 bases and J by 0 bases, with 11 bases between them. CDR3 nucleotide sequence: TGTGCCAGTAGTCCAGGTCTCTATAGCAATCAGCCCCAGCATTTT. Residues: CASSPGLYSNQPQHF.

CDR3 protein: CASSLNRNYGYTF. Written as DNA, the CDR3 is TGTGCCAGCAGCTTAAACAGAAACTATGGCTACACCTTC. This chain joins TRBV7-8 and TRBJ1-2; D unresolved. The V gene lost 2 bases and the J gene lost 2 bases, with 6 bases spanning the gap. CDR3 length: 13 residues. CDR1 SGHVS and CDR2 FQNEAQ come from the germline V gene.

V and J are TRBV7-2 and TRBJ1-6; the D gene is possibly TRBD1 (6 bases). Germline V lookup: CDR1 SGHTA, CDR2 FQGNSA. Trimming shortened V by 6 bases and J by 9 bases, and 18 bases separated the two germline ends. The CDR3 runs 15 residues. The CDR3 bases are TGTGCCAGCAGGAATCGGCTCAGGGGCCTTTCACCCCTCCACTTT. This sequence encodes CASRNRLRGLSPLHF.

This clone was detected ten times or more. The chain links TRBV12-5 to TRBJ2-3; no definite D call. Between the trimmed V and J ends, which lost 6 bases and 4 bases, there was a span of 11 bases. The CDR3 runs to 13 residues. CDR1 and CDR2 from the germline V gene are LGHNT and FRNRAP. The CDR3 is CASGTTSADTQYF. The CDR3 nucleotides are TGTGCTAGTGGAACGACAAGCGCAGATACGCAGTATTTT. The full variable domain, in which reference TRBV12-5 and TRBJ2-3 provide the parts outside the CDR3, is DARVTQTPRHKVTEMGQEVTMRCQPILGHNTVFWYRQTMMQGLELLAYFRNRAPLDDSGMPKDRFSAEMPDATLATLKIQPSEPRDSAVYFCASGTTSADTQYFGPGTRLTVL.

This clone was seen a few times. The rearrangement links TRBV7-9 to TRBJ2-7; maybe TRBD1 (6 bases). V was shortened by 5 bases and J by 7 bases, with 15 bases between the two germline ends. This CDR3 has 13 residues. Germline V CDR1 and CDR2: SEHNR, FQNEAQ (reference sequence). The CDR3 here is CASSRLGAGEQYV. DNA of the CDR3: TGTGCCAGCAGCCGCCTGGGGGCTGGAGAGCAGTACGTC.

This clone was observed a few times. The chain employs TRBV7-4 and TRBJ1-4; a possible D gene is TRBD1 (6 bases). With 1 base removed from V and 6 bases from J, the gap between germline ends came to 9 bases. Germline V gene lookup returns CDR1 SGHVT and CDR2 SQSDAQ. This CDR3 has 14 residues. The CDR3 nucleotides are TGTGCCAGCAGCTTAGACAGGGAGTATGAAAAACTGTTTTTT. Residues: CASSLDREYEKLFF.

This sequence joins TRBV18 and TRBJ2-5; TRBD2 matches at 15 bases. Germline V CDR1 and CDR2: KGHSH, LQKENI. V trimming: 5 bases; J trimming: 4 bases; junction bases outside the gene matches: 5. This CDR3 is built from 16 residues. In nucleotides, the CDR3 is TGTGCCAGCTCAGTACCGGGACTAGCGGGAGGAGAGACCCAGTACTTC. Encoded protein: CASSVPGLAGGETQYF.

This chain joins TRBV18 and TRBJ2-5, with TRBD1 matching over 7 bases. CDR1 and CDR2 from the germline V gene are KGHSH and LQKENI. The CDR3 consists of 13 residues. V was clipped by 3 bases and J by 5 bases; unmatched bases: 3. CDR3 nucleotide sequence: TGTGCCAGCTCACCGGGCAGGGGGGAGACCCAGTACTTC. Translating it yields CASSPGRGETQYF.

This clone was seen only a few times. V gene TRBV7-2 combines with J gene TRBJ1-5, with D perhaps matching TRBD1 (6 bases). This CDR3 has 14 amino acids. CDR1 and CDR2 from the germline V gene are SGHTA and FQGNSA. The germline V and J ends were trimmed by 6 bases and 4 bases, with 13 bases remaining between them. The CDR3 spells CASSYDRSNQPQHF. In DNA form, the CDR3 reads TGTGCCAGCAGTTACGACAGGTCGAATCAGCCCCAGCATTTT.

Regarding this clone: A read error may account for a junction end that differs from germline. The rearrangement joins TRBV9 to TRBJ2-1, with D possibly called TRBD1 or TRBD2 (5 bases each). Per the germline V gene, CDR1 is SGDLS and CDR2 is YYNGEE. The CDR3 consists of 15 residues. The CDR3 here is CASGVEGDGYNEQFF. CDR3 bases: TGTGCCAGCGGCGTAGAAGGGGACGGTTACAATGAGCAGTTCTTC.